These T cell receptor beta chains were read from a single sample in a study of T-cell reconstitution after alpha-beta-depleted transplantation in children. TCRdb analysed the PCR reads with MiXCR anew, one entry per CDR3 protein. Among 300,000 to 400,000 distinct CDR3 sequences listed, 16% were seen once. The starting material was PBMCs, mostly from graft donor cells, obtained 360 days after TCRalphabeta/CD19-depleted stem cell transplant. The source is a male patient aged 2 to 10 who had a stem cell transplant for acute lymphoblastic leukemia, so the T cells may come from the graft donor. The CDR3 runs from the conserved cysteine through the conserved F or W. D genes are given only for firm matches. Not all rows give a size; the values are once, few, many and, for expanded clones, a class.

TRBV29-1	-	TRBD1	TRBJ1-2	TGCAGCGTCGGGACAGGGGGCGATGGCTACACCTTC	CSVGTGGDGYTF
TRBV5-1	-	TRBD1	TRBJ1-1	TGCGCCAGCAGCTGGACAGGGTTGGGGACTGAAGCTTTCTTT	CASSWTGLGTEAFF
TRBV10-3	many	TRBD1	TRBJ2-3	TGTGCCTCAGGGGGAGTTCGCGATACGCAGTATTTT	CASGGVRDTQYF
TRBV6-1	-	TRBD1	TRBJ2-7	TGTGCCTGCAGGGATAACAGGGGGCGCGGTATTTACGAGCAGTACTTC	CACRDNRGRGIYEQYF
TRBV12-3/TRBV12-4	-	-	TRBJ2-1	TGTGCCAGCAGTTTCCCAGACAATGAGCAGTTCTTC	CASSFPDNEQFF
TRBV19	few	TRBD2	TRBJ2-7	TGTGCCAGTAGTTCTGGGACTAGCTTTTACGAGCAGTACTTC	CASSSGTSFYEQYF
TRBV28	-	-	TRBJ2-3	TGTGCCAGCAGTTCCGGGACTTCGGGAGATACGCAGTATTTT	CASSSGTSGDTQYF
TRBV4-1	many	-	TRBJ2-7	TGCGCCAGCAGCTCAGGGACCTCCTACGAGCAGTACTTC	CASSSGTSYEQYF
TRBV27	-	TRBD2	TRBJ2-3	TGTGCCACCATGGGTCCCCCGGCTAGCGGTTCTCCAGATACGCAGTATTTT	CATMGPPASGSPDTQYF
TRBV5-5	-	-	TRBJ1-4	TGTGCCAGCAGCTTGGGGCAGCCCCCAACTAATGAAAAACTGTTTTTT	CASSLGQPPTNEKLFF
TRBV28	-	-	TRBJ1-6	TGTGCCAGCAGTCCACGCTGGGTATCACCCCTCCACTTT	CASSPRWVSPLHF
TRBV29-1	few	-	TRBJ2-1	TGCAGCGTTGAAGAGACTAGATACAATGAGCAGTTCTTC	CSVEETRYNEQFF
TRBV7-3	-	-	TRBJ2-1	TGTGCCAGCAGCTTAACTCCCGGATACAATGAGCAGTTCTTC	CASSLTPGYNEQFF
TRBV20-1	-	-	TRBJ2-1	TGCAGTGCTAGGGACCACTCCTCCTACAATGAGCAGTTCTTC	CSARDHSSYNEQFF
TRBV7-6	-	TRBD1	TRBJ2-4	TGTGCCAGCAGCTTAGCTCCCAGGGGGACAGGAGCCAAAAACATTCAGTACTTC	CASSLAPRGTGAKNIQYF
TRBV12-3/TRBV12-4	few	-	TRBJ2-5	TGTGCCAGCGTCTGGGCGAGCCCCAAAGAGACCCAGTACTTC	CASVWASPKETQYF
TRBV6-2/TRBV6-3	many	TRBD2	TRBJ2-3	TGTGCCAGCAGTTACCCTACAGCGGGATTAACAGATACGCAGTATTTT	CASSYPTAGLTDTQYF
TRBV3-1	many	-	TRBJ2-1	TGTGCCAGCAGCCAGGGCTCGGGGTACAATGAGCAGTTCTTC	CASSQGSGYNEQFF
TRBV12-3/TRBV12-4	many	-	TRBJ2-5	TGTGCCAGCAGTTTTAGGTGGGCGGGTCGGGAGACCCAGTACTTC	CASSFRWAGRETQYF
TRBV28	-	TRBD2	TRBJ2-1	TGTGCCAGCAGTTCCCCACTAGCGGGGCCCTACAATGAGCAGTTCTTC	CASSSPLAGPYNEQFF
TRBV7-8	-	TRBD2	TRBJ2-7	TGTGCCAGCAGCTTGCTTGTGGGGATTCCAGGGAGGGCCTACGAGCAGTACTTC	CASSLLVGIPGRAYEQYF
TRBV30	few	-	TRBJ2-3	TGTGCCTGGAGAAGGGGTACAGCAGATACTGCCCCCTTTTTT	CAWRRGTADTAPFF
TRBV6-5	-	TRBD2	TRBJ2-3	TGTGCCAGCAGTTACTCGGTACTAGCGGGAGCGGATACGCAGTATTTT	CASSYSVLAGADTQYF
TRBV7-2	-	TRBD2	TRBJ2-7	TGTGCCAGCAGCGTAGCGGGAATGAGGAGGTACGAGCAGTACTTC	CASSVAGMRRYEQYF
TRBV5-6	-	TRBD1	TRBJ1-5	TGTGCCAGCTGCTTGGGAATCGGGACAGGGAATCAGCCCCAGCATTTT	CASCLGIGTGNQPQHF
TRBV5-1	-	TRBD2	TRBJ2-1	TGCGCCAGCAGCAAACTAGCGGGAATAGGTCGTGAGCAGTTCTTC	CASSKLAGIGREQFF